This T cell receptor (beta chain) was captured in a study of shared clonotypes between healthy human individuals. Points from the study as a whole: A reduction in generation probabilities was seen for non-shared clonotypes relative to those shared by all four donors.

Method: immunoSEQ multiplex PCR; TCRdb's copy keeps in-frame clones and lacks some. The sample comprises around 350,000 clones, around 79% of which are singletons, and roughly 10% rests with the top ten. CDR3 length equals 15 residues. CDR1 is LNHDA, CDR2 SQIVND, per germline (reference sequence). V was pared by 6 bases and J by 4 bases, with 18 bases between. With regard to this clone: Its antigen is undetermined.

There were no recent acute infections or vaccinations among the donors, who were healthy HIV-negative adults. The authors divided CD4+ cells into CD45RA+ naive and CD45RA-negative memory subsets. The specimen sequenced was memory CD4+ T cells sorted from blood. Described subset: CD45RA-negative fraction. This sequence was found in a man aged 25 to 40 in good health. The rearrangement uses TRBV19 and TRBJ1-1; D might be TRBD1 (6 bases). This CDR3 is CASRSLGGQVTEAFF. Written as DNA, the CDR3 is TGTGCCAGTAGAAGTCTCGGGGGGCAGGTCACTGAAGCTTTCTTT.